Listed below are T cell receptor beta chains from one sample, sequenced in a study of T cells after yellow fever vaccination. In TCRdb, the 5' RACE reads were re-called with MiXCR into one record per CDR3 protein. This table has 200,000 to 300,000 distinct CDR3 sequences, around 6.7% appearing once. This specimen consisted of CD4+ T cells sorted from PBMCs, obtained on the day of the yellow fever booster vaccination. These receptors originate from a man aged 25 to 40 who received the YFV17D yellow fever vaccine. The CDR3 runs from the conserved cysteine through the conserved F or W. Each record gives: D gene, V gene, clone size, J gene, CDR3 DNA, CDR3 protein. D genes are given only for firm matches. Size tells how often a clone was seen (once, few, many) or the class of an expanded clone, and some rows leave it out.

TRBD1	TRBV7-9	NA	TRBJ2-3	TGTGCCAGCAGCACCCGGACAGGGTGGGTCACAGATACGCAGTATTTT	CASSTRTGWVTDTQYF
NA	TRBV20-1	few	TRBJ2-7	TGCAGTGCTACGGGGGACAGAAACTACGAGCAGTACTTC	CSATGDRNYEQYF
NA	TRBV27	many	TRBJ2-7	TGTGCCAGCAGTAGACTCAACGTTGCCGGTGAGCAGTACTTC	CASSRLNVAGEQYF
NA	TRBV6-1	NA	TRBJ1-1	TGTGGCTGCGCCCCGGGGGGGGTGGGCACTGAAGCTTTCTTT	CGCAPGGVGTEAFF
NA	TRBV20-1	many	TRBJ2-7	TGCAGTGCTAGAGATCAGGCGGGCCTGTCCTACGAGCAGTACTTC	CSARDQAGLSYEQYF
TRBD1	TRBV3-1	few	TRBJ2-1	TGTGCCACCAGCTTACAGGGGGTCGGCTACAATGAGCAGTTCTTC	CATSLQGVGYNEQFF
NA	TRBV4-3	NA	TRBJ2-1	TGCGCCAGCAGCCGGGAACAGAACAATGAGCAGTTCTTC	CASSREQNNEQFF
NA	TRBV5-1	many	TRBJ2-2	TGCGCCAGCAGCTTCGATTTCGGGGAGCTGTTTTTT	CASSFDFGELFF
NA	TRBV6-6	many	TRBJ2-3	TGTGCCAGCAGTTCAGTTTCAGATACGCAGTATTTT	CASSSVSDTQYF
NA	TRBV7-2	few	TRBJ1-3	TGTGCCAGCAGTAAGGGGCTATACTCTGGAAACACCATATATTTT	CASSKGLYSGNTIYF
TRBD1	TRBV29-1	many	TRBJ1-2	TGCAGCGTTACTGGGACAGGCTATGGCTACACCTTC	CSVTGTGYGYTF
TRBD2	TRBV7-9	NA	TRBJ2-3	TGTGCCAGCAGCGCGATACTAGCGAGAATCACAGATACGCAGTATTTT	CASSAILARITDTQYF
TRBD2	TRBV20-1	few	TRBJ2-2	TGCAGTGCTAGAGATCCTAGCGGGAAGGAACGTTATGGGGAGCTGTTTTTT	CSARDPSGKERYGELFF
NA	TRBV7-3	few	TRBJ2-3	TGTGCCAGCAGCTCCAACAAGGGGGCAGATACGCAGTATTTT	CASSSNKGADTQYF
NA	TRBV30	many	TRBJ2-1	TGTGCCTGGACCGCAAACCGCCCTAGCGATGAGCAGTTCTTC	CAWTANRPSDEQFF
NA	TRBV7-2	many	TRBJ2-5	TGTGCCAGCAGCCCCGACAGGTGGGGGGAGACCCAGTACTTC	CASSPDRWGETQYF
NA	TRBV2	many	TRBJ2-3	TGTGCCAGCAGCGGGGTAGCTGGTACGCAGTATTTT	CASSGVAGTQYF
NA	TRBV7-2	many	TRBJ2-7	TGTGCCAGCAGCTCTGTCAGCGGGTTCTACGAGCAGTACTTC	CASSSVSGFYEQYF
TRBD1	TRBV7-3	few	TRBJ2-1	TGTGCCAATTCTTCCGGGACAGGGGGCAGCAATGAGCAGTTCTTC	CANSSGTGGSNEQFF
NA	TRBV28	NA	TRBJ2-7	TGTGCCAGCAGTTCTTCCGACTGGATACGCGAGCAGTACTTC	CASSSSDWIREQYF
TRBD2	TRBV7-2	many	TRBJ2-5	TGTGCCAGCAGCACCGGGACTAGCGGGAGTGGGCAAGAGACCCAGTACTTC	CASSTGTSGSGQETQYF
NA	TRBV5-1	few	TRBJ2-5	TGCGCCAGCAGCTTGGAGTCTCAGGGAAAGCATGAGACCCAGTACTTC	CASSLESQGKHETQYF